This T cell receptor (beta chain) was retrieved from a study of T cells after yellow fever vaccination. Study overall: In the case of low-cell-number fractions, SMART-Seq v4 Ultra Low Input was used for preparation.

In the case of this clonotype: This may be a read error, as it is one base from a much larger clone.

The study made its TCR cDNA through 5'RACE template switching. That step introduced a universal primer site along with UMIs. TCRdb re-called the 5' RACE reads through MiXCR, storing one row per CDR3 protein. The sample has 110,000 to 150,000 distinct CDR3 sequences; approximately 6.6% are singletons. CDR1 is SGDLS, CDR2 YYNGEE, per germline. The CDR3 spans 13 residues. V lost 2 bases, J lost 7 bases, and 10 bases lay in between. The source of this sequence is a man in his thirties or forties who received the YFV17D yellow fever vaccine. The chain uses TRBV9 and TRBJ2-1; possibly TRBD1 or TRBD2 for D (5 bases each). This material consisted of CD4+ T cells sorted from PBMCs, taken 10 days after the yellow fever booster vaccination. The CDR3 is CASSVGTHNEQFF. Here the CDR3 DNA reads TGTGCCAGCAGCGTGGGGACGCATAATGAGCAGTTCTTC.